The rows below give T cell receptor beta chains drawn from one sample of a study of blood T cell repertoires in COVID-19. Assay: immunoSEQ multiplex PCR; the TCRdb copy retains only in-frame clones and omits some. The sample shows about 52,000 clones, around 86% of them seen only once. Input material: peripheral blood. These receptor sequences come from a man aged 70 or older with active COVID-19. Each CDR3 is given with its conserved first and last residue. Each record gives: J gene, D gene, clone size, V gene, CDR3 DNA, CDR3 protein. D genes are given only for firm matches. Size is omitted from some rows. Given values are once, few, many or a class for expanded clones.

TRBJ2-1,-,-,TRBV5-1,TGCGCCAGCAGCCCCTCCTATTCCCGGGACTCCCATGAGCAGTTCTTC,CASSPSYSRDSHEQFF
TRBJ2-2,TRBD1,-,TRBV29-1,TGCAGCGCCTCGACAGGGGGTAGGACCGGGGAGCTGTTTTTT,CSASTGGRTGELFF
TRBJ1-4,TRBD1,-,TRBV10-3,TGTGCCATCAGTGAGCCCAGGGGGACTAATGAAAAACTGTTTTTT,CAISEPRGTNEKLFF
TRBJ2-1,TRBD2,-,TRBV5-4,TGTGCCAGCAGATTAGGGACTAGCGTCCCCTACAATGAGCAGTTCTTC,CASRLGTSVPYNEQFF
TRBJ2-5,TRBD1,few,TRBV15,TGTGCCACCAGCAGGGACAGGGGATTGGGTGAGACCCAGTACTTC,CATSRDRGLGETQYF
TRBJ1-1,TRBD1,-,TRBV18,TGTGCCAGCTCACCTAGACAGGGGGGGACGAACACTGAAGCTTTCTTT,CASSPRQGGTNTEAFF
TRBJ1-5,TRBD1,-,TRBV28,TGTGCCAGTCTAGAGACAGGGGGAGGTCAGCCCCAGCATTTT,CASLETGGGQPQHF
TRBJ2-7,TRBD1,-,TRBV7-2,TGTGCCAGCAGCCACGACAGGGATCAATCCTACGAGCAGTACTTC,CASSHDRDQSYEQYF
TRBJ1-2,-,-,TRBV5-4,TGTGCCAGCAGTCTTGTCCAGGGTGAAGGTGGCTACACCTTC,CASSLVQGEGGYTF
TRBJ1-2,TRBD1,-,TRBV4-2,TGTGCCAGCAGCCATACTGCGGGGACAGGTGCAATGAACGGCACCTTC,CASSHTAGTGAMNGTF
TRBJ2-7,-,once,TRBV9,TGTGCCAGCAGCGTACCGGTTCTCAAGGTAAGGAGGAGCGAGCAGTACTTC,CASSVPVLKVRRSEQYF
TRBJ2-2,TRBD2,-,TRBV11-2,TGTGCCAGCAGCTTGGACCCCGGGACTAGGGCACGAGGGGAGCTGTTTTTT,CASSLDPGTRARGELFF
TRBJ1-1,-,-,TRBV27,TGTGCCAGCAGTCCATACAGAAACACTGAAGCTTTCTTT,CASSPYRNTEAFF
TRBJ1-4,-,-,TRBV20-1,TGCAGTGCTAGTCGACAGTCAACTAATGAAAAACTGTTTTTT,CSASRQSTNEKLFF
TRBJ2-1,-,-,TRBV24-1,TGTGCCACCAGTGAGCGCTGGGGGCGGGATGAGCAGTTCTTC,CATSERWGRDEQFF
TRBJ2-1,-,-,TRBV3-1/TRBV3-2,TGTGCCAGCAGCCAAGATTGGCTCCGGGGGCAGTTCTTC,CASSQDWLRGQFF
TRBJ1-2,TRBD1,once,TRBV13,TGTGCCAGCAGCTTCGACAGGGGTTATGGCTACACCTTC,CASSFDRGYGYTF
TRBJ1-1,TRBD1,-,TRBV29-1,TGCAGCGTTGTGACAGGGTCGAACACTGAAGCTTTCTTT,CSVVTGSNTEAFF